The 32 T cell receptor beta chains given below trace back to one sample, sequenced in a study of cytomegalovirus exposure and HLA in healthy donors. It was with 60 Vbeta and 13 Jbeta primers that the PCR ran. Assay: immunoSEQ multiplex PCR; the TCRdb copy retains only in-frame clones and omits some. The table lists roughly 90,000 clones, 70% to 85% of them singletons. Sample: PBMCs. The receptors were sampled from a man in his late teens or twenties in good health and CMV-seronegative.

This chain joins TRBV19 and TRBJ1-2; 9 positions match TRBD1. Germline V gene sequence: CDR1 LNHDA, CDR2 SQIVND (reference sequence). The CDR3 totals 15 residues. Trimming removed 7 bases from V and 7 bases from J; junction bases left unmatched: 13. The CDR3 nucleotides read TGTGCCAGTAACCTAATACCGGGACAGGGTAGTGGCTACACCTTC. Translation gives CASNLIPGQGSGYTF.

The chain joins TRBV5-4 to TRBJ2-7; D remains unclear. Trimming cost V 0 bases and J 2 bases, with 6 bases left between them. Germline assignment: CDR1 SGHNT and CDR2 YYREEE (reference sequence). This CDR3 is 13 amino acids long. The chain's CDR3 is CASSLAAAYEQYF. The DNA for the CDR3 is TGTGCCAGCAGCTTGGCCGCAGCCTACGAGCAGTACTTC.

This clone was recorded a few times. The chain combines TRBV12-5 with TRBJ1-2; D gene unclear. V gave up 4 bases and J gave up 6 bases, with 15 bases separating them. Germline V gene sequence: CDR1 LGHNT, CDR2 FRNRAP. The CDR3 is 14 amino acids. The CDR3 coding sequence is TGTGCTAGTGGTTCCCCCGCGACACCTAATGGCTACACCTTC. As protein: CASGSPATPNGYTF.

This chain links TRBV5-4 with TRBJ1-1; D ambiguous. V was trimmed by 7 bases and J by 1 base, leaving 11 bases between them. The length of the CDR3 is 13 residues. Germline CDR1 reads SGHNT; CDR2 reads YYREEE (reference sequence). CDR3 region: CASSGRRNTEAFF. CDR3 bases: TGTGCCAGCTCCGGCCGGAGGAACACTGAAGCTTTCTTT.

The chain joins TRBV7-9 to TRBJ1-1; D possibly corresponds to TRBD1 (6 bases). The CDR3 length is 14 residues. The V gene's germline CDR1 is SEHNR and CDR2 FQNEAQ (reference sequence). V lost 5 bases, J lost 2 bases, and 12 bases lay in between. This CDR3 reads CASSPTGFNTEAFF. DNA of the CDR3: TGTGCCAGCAGCCCGACAGGCTTCAACACTGAAGCTTTCTTT. Complete variable domain (other parts from reference TRBV7-9 and TRBJ1-1): DTGVSQNPRHKITKRGQNVTFRCDPISEHNRLYWYRQTLGQGPEFLTYFQNEAQLEKSRLLSDRFSAERPKGSFSTLEIQRTEQGDSAMYLCASSPTGFNTEAFFGQGTRLTVV.

The CDR3 DNA follows: TGTGCCAGCAGCCCCCGACAGGGGGTGTACGAGCAGTACTTC. It translates to CASSPRQGVYEQYF. The rearrangement links TRBV9 to TRBJ2-7, with 9 bases matching TRBD1. The germline V gene has CDR1 SGDLS and CDR2 YYNGEE. The J segment lost 4 bases and the V segment lost 4 bases, leaving 6 bases of the junction unmatched. This CDR3 spans 14 amino acids.

The chain links TRBV19 to TRBJ1-1, with TRBD1 as a possible D gene (6 bases). The germline V gene has CDR1 LNHDA and CDR2 SQIVND (reference sequence). CDR3 length: 16 amino acids. The V gene lost 1 base and the J gene lost 5 bases, with 17 bases spanning the gap. The CDR3: CASSIAPQGGGTEAFF. The CDR3 coding sequence is TGTGCCAGTAGTATAGCCCCCCAGGGAGGGGGGACTGAAGCTTTCTTT.

The chain carries TRBV29-1 and TRBJ1-1; the match to TRBD1 covers 9 bases. Germline CDR1 and CDR2: SQVTM and ANQGSEA. There are 15 residues in the CDR3. V was pared by 6 bases and J by 1 base, with 9 bases of the junction left unmatched. CDR3 region: CSVHRTGEENTEAFF. DNA of the CDR3: TGCAGCGTCCACCGGACAGGGGAGGAGAACACTGAAGCTTTCTTT.

The chain has TRBV5-4 and TRBJ2-1, with 14 nucleotides matching TRBD2. J lost 7 bases, V lost 5 bases, and 8 bases had no gene match. This CDR3 spans 16 amino acids. Germline values: CDR1 SGHNT, CDR2 YYREEE (reference sequence). CDR3 bases: TGTGCCAGCAGATTAGGGACTAGCGGGAGTGTGAATGAGCAGTTCTTC. Protein product: CASRLGTSGSVNEQFF.

The chain combines TRBV2 with TRBJ1-1, with D possibly being TRBD1 (6 bases). Trimming stripped 10 bases from V and 6 bases from J, with 15 bases between. CDR3 length equals 12 residues. The germline V gene encodes CDR1 SNHLY and CDR2 FYNNEI. Here the CDR3 reads CATTGMTPEAFF. In nucleotides, the CDR3 is TGTGCCACCACAGGGATGACGCCTGAAGCTTTCTTT.

This clone came up once. The chain recombines TRBV2 with TRBJ2-1; 12 positions agree with TRBD2. With 2 bases clipped from V and 10 bases from J, the junction kept 9 bases outside the gene matches. Germline lookup yields CDR1 SNHLY and CDR2 FYNNEI. The CDR3 loop spans 16 amino acids. In DNA form, the CDR3 reads TGTGCCAGCAGTGAAATTTTCGGACTAGCGGGATTCGAGCAGTTCTTC. Encoded protein: CASSEIFGLAGFEQFF.

V is TRBV9 and J is TRBJ1-6, with D tentatively TRBD1 (5 bases). With 2 bases removed from V and 10 bases from J, the gap between germline ends came to 10 bases. The germline V gene has CDR1 SGDLS and CDR2 YYNGEE. The CDR3 has 13 residues. The CDR3 spells CASSVSGPSPLHF. In DNA, the CDR3 is TGTGCCAGCAGCGTTTCAGGGCCGTCACCCCTCCACTTT.

The rearrangement joins TRBV10-3 to TRBJ1-2, with D perhaps matching TRBD1 (6 bases). The CDR3 extends over 17 amino acids. The germline CDR1 and CDR2 sequences are ENHRY and SYGVKD. The V and J ends lost 8 bases and 3 bases respectively, with 25 bases between them. The CDR3 DNA is TGTGCCATCCGCCGCTCTATCGACCGGACAGCGCACTATGGCTACACCTTC. Protein product: CAIRRSIDRTAHYGYTF.

This clone was seen once. V is TRBV28 and J is TRBJ1-1; a possible D gene is TRBD1 (5 bases). The V gene lost 3 bases and the J gene lost 1 base, with 6 bases spanning the gap. Germline assignment: CDR1 MDHEN and CDR2 SYDVKM. The CDR3 contains 13 residues. The CDR3 loop reads CASSFTGNTEAFF. The CDR3 DNA reads as TGTGCCAGCAGTTTTACAGGGAACACTGAAGCTTTCTTT.

Concerning this clone: A read error may produce the germline difference seen at one junction end. The chain has TRBV7-7 and TRBJ2-2, with a possible D match to TRBD2 (7 bases). CDR1 is SSHAT and CDR2 is FNYEAQ in the germline V gene (reference sequence). CDR3 size: 16 residues. DNA of the CDR3: TGTGCTAGCAGCCCTAGGGGGGGATCGAACACCGGGGAGCTGTTTTTT. Translation gives CASSPRGGSNTGELFF. Using reference TRBV7-7 and TRBJ2-2 for the parts outside the CDR3, the full variable domain is GAGVSQSPRYKVTKRGQDVTLRCDPISSHATLYWYQQALGQGPEFLTYFNYEAQPDKSGLPSDRFSAERPEGSISTLTIQRTEQRDSAMYRCASSPRGGSNTGELFFGEGSRLTVL.

This sequence joins TRBV5-1 and TRBJ1-1, with TRBD1 identical over 10 bases. CDR1 is SGHRS and CDR2 is YFSETQ in the germline V gene. The CDR3 length is 16 residues. After removal of 8 bases from V and 4 bases from J, the junction contained 14 bases not matched to a gene. DNA for the CDR3: TGCGCCAGTAGGGAGGGACAGGGGTATCCGGGCACTGAAGCTTTCTTT. This encodes CASREGQGYPGTEAFF.

This rearrangement joins TRBV27 to TRBJ1-1, with TRBD1 as a possible D gene (6 bases). The CDR3 consists of 12 residues. Germline values: CDR1 MNHEY, CDR2 SMNVEV (reference sequence). Trimming took 5 bases from V and 5 from J, leaving 9 bases between them. The DNA of the CDR3 is TGTGCCAGCAGTCGCAGGGGAACTGAAGCTTTCTTT. Translation: CASSRRGTEAFF.

The chain combines TRBV11-2 with TRBJ1-2; 7 nucleotides align to TRBD1. The CDR3 covers 15 residues. V lost 5 bases, J lost 4 bases, and 10 bases stayed unmatched. Germline V lookup: CDR1 SGHAT, CDR2 FQNNGV. CDR3: CASSPETGTIYGYTF. The CDR3 DNA reads as TGTGCCAGCAGCCCAGAGACAGGGACAATCTATGGCTACACCTTC.

This clone was observed a single time. J is TRBJ1-3 and V is TRBV7-6; 7 bases are a match to TRBD1. The V and J ends lost 5 bases and 8 bases, in that order; junction bases with no gene match: 12. CDR3 length: 15 residues. Germline V lookup: CDR1 SGHVS, CDR2 FNYEAQ. The CDR3 reads CASSLETGRWDTIYF. The CDR3 nucleotides are TGTGCCAGCAGCCTAGAGACAGGGAGGTGGGACACCATATATTTT.

The rearrangement joins TRBV29-1 to TRBJ2-7, with 7 bases fitting TRBD1. This CDR3 has 16 residues. Germline V lookup: CDR1 SQVTM, CDR2 ANQGSEA. V lost 4 bases and J lost 4; bases outside the gene matches: 16. CDR3 region: CSVVGTVDFSGYEQYF. CDR3 in DNA: TGCAGCGTTGTGGGGACAGTCGACTTCTCTGGGTACGAGCAGTACTTC.

The rearrangement links TRBV6-1 to TRBJ2-3; D is perhaps TRBD2 (6 bases). This CDR3 spans 16 amino acids. Germline loops: CDR1 MNHNS, CDR2 SASEGT. Trimming removed 0 bases from V and 2 bases from J, with 12 bases in between. CDR3 bases: TGTGCCAGCAGTGAAGCGCTCGGGGGATTCACAGATACGCAGTATTTT. Protein sequence: CASSEALGGFTDTQYF.

This clone was found once. The chain combines TRBV5-1 with TRBJ2-5, with 11 nucleotides matching TRBD2. Germline CDR1 SGHRS, CDR2 YFSETQ. CDR3 size: 16 residues. Germline trimming cut 3 bases from V and 1 base from J; bases unmatched to any gene: 5. The CDR3 spells CASSSGLAASQETQYF. For the CDR3, the DNA is TGCGCCAGCAGCTCGGGACTAGCGGCCTCCCAAGAGACCCAGTACTTC.

The CDR3 bases are TGCGCCAGCAGCTTGAACAGCCGATCCTCTGGAAACACCATATATTTT. Amino acids: CASSLNSRSSGNTIYF. V gene TRBV5-1 combines with J gene TRBJ1-3; D uncertain. Trimming stripped 1 base from V and 0 bases from J, with 11 bases between. CDR1 and CDR2 from the germline V gene are SGHRS and YFSETQ. The CDR3 has 16 residues.

This clone was observed once. The chain uses TRBV6-1 and TRBJ2-7; possibly TRBD2 for D (6 bases). This CDR3 is 14 amino acids long. CDR1 is MNHNS and CDR2 is SASEGT in the germline V gene. Trimming removed 4 bases from V and 2 bases from J, with 12 bases in between. CDR3 in amino acids: CASSGRDAAYEQYF. DNA of the CDR3: TGTGCCAGCAGTGGGAGGGACGCAGCCTACGAGCAGTACTTC.

The J gene is TRBJ2-2, the V gene TRBV29-1, with 11 positions matching TRBD1. Trimming at V came to 7 bases and at J to 6 bases, leaving 4 bases not matched to a gene. The CDR3 extends over 13 amino acids. Germline values: CDR1 SQVTM, CDR2 ANQGSEA. CDR3 nucleotides: TGCAGCGCTGGACAGGGGGCTGCCGGGGAGCTGTTTTTT. Amino acid sequence: CSAGQGAAGELFF.

CDR3 amino acids: CASSLNSGFDEQFF. The DNA of the CDR3 is TGTGCCAGCAGCTTAAATTCCGGGTTCGATGAGCAGTTCTTC. The chain employs TRBV7-9 and TRBJ2-1, with D unresolved. Germline CDR1 is SEHNR and CDR2 is FQNEAQ (reference sequence). V lost 2 bases, J lost 8 bases, and 13 bases lay in between. The CDR3 totals 14 residues. The variable domain in full, with the rest retrieved from reference TRBV7-9 and TRBJ2-1, is DTGVSQNPRHKITKRGQNVTFRCDPISEHNRLYWYRQTLGQGPEFLTYFQNEAQLEKSRLLSDRFSAERPKGSFSTLEIQRTEQGDSAMYLCASSLNSGFDEQFFGPGTRLTVL.

The J gene is TRBJ2-7, the V gene TRBV5-6; 8 bases align to TRBD2. This CDR3 has 12 amino acids. Trimming cost V 4 bases and J 6 bases; bases outside gene matches: 3. Germline V lookup: CDR1 SGHDT, CDR2 YYEEEE. The CDR3 nucleotides read TGTGCCAGCAGCCGCGGGAGGTTCGAGCAGTACTTC. This codes for CASSRGRFEQYF.

The chain couples TRBV28 to TRBJ2-6; D not certain. CDR3 length: 16 amino acids. V lost 4 bases to trimming and J lost 0 bases, with 10 bases between them. Germline lookup yields CDR1 MDHEN and CDR2 SYDVKM. For the CDR3, the DNA is TGTGCCAGCAGTTCGGCAGACAACTCTGGGGCCAACGTCCTGACTTTC. Its protein product is CASSSADNSGANVLTF.

The gene calls are TRBV4-3 and TRBJ2-3; TRBD1 agrees at 8 bases. Trimming took 4 bases from V and 1 from J; bases not matched to a gene: 7. This CDR3 has 16 amino acids. Germline CDR1 is LGHNA and CDR2 is YSLEER. The DNA of the CDR3 is TGCGCCAGCAGCCCGGTCCTACAGGGGGGCACAGATACGCAGTATTTT. Protein sequence: CASSPVLQGGTDTQYF.

There are a few counts of this clone. The chain couples TRBV9 to TRBJ2-3; D possibly corresponds to TRBD2 (5 bases). The germline gives CDR1 SGDLS, CDR2 YYNGEE. CDR3 length: 13 amino acids. V was trimmed by 0 bases and J by 7 bases, leaving 9 bases between them. This chain's CDR3 is CASSVASRHTQYF. Here the CDR3 DNA reads TGTGCCAGCAGCGTAGCTAGCCGCCATACGCAGTATTTT.

With respect to this clone: The junction and the germline gene differ at one end; a read error may be behind it. This rearrangement joins TRBV28 to TRBJ2-1; 8 bases align to TRBD2. Germline V gene data show CDR1 as MDHEN and CDR2 as SYDVKM. This CDR3 region has 12 residues. DNA of the CDR3: TGTGCCAGCAAGAGCGGGAGCTTACCAGTCCTCTTC. It yields the protein CASKSGSLPVLF.

The chain employs TRBV7-9 and TRBJ1-6; 7 bases agree with TRBD1. Germline V gene lookup returns CDR1 SEHNR and CDR2 FQNEAQ (reference sequence). The CDR3 has 16 residues. V was clipped by 5 bases and J by 7 bases; unmatched bases: 11. CDR3 sequence reads: CASSRTPGRGNSPLHF. CDR3 nucleotides: TGTGCCAGCAGCCGGACCCCGGGCAGGGGGAATTCACCCCTCCACTTT.